The 14 T cell receptor beta chains presented below share a single source sample, sequenced in a study of blood T cell repertoires in COVID-19. Clones were sequenced by immunoSEQ multiplex PCR, and TCRdb holds only the in-frame ones, with some missing. The data contain roughly 300,000 clones, 92% of them singletons. The material sequenced was PBMCs or T cells enriched from blood (not recorded which). Every receptor here comes from a woman in her 30s who had recovered from COVID-19.

The chain joins TRBV27 to TRBJ1-1; weak D call: TRBD1 (6 bases). The CDR3 has 14 residues. Germline lookup yields CDR1 MNHEY and CDR2 SMNVEV (reference sequence). The V end was cut by 4 bases, the J end by 5 bases, with 14 bases between. The CDR3 here is CASSSTDSGTEAFF. Written as DNA, the CDR3 is TGTGCCAGCAGTTCTACGGACAGTGGGACTGAAGCTTTCTTT.

The chain links TRBV27 to TRBJ1-2, with TRBD1 as a possible D gene (5 bases). The germline CDR1 and CDR2 sequences are MNHEY and SMNVEV (reference sequence). Deletions cut 6 bases from V and 0 bases from J, with 14 bases between. This CDR3 comprises 15 residues. The CDR3 spells CASSLGGTANYGYTF. The CDR3 region has the DNA TGTGCCAGCAGCCTAGGCGGGACTGCTAACTATGGCTACACCTTC.

V and J are TRBV5-4 and TRBJ1-2; D is ambiguous. The germline CDR1 and CDR2 sequences are SGHNT and YYREEE (reference sequence). The CDR3 extends over 13 amino acids. V was pared by 4 bases and J by 8 bases, with 15 bases between. CDR3 loop: CASSVGGTKGYTF. CDR3 DNA sequence: TGTGCCAGCAGCGTAGGTGGTACTAAGGGCTACACCTTC.

This clone showed up just a few times. The rearrangement links TRBV4-2 to TRBJ1-6; maybe TRBD1 (5 bases). The V and J ends lost 0 bases and 5 bases respectively, with 17 bases between them. From germline, CDR1 is LGHNA and CDR2 YNFKEQ. This CDR3 has 18 amino acids. The CDR3: CASSQDRQGIVDNSPLHF. DNA for the CDR3: TGTGCCAGCAGCCAAGATCGGCAGGGAATAGTAGATAATTCACCCCTCCACTTT.

The chain has TRBV5-1 and TRBJ2-2; 11 nucleotides agree with TRBD1. Losses at the gene ends were 4 bases for V and 1 base for J; bases not matched to a gene: 3. CDR3 length: 16 amino acids. From germline, CDR1 is SGHRS and CDR2 YFSETQ. CDR3 nucleotide sequence: TGCGCCAGCAGCCTAGGGACAGGGGGGAACACCGGGGAGCTGTTTTTT. Translating gives CASSLGTGGNTGELFF.

This chain links TRBV5-1 with TRBJ2-2; D is undetermined. Germline-derived CDR1 and CDR2 are SGHRS and YFSETQ. The V and J ends lost 5 bases and 5 bases respectively, with 16 bases between them. The CDR3 is made up of 15 amino acids. In nucleotides, the CDR3 is TGCGCCAGCAGAACCCCCCTAGGTGGTACCGGGGAGCTGTTTTTT. It codes for CASRTPLGGTGELFF.

The chain combines TRBV11-2 with TRBJ1-2; D may be TRBD1 (5 bases). CDR1 is SGHAT and CDR2 is FQNNGV in the germline V gene. V gave up 2 bases and J gave up 6 bases, with 16 bases separating them. The length of the CDR3 is 15 residues. The DNA for the CDR3 is TGTGCCAGCAGCTTATATTTCGCGGGGGAGGATGGCTACACCTTC. Its translation is CASSLYFAGEDGYTF.

The V gene is TRBV28, the J gene TRBJ2-1, with D uncertain. Germline lookup yields CDR1 MDHEN and CDR2 SYDVKM. V gave up 8 bases and J gave up 4 bases, with 6 bases separating them. This CDR3 comprises 11 residues. This chain's CDR3 is CASQRYNEQFF. The CDR3 region has the DNA TGTGCCAGCCAGCGTTACAATGAGCAGTTCTTC.

The J gene is TRBJ2-2, the V gene TRBV19; TRBD1 agrees at 7 bases. Per the germline V gene, CDR1 is LNHDA and CDR2 is SQIVND (reference sequence). The CDR3 is 14 residues long. The V segment lost 7 bases and the J segment 1 base; nucleotides outside the gene matches: 3. The CDR3 is CASNRGRNTGELFF. CDR3 in DNA: TGTGCCAGTAATAGGGGGCGGAACACCGGGGAGCTGTTTTTT.

Concerning this clone: The sample contains more than one DNA sequence encoding this CDR3. The V call is TRBV5-1, the J call TRBJ1-4; D may be TRBD1 (5 bases). Germline lookup yields CDR1 SGHRS and CDR2 YFSETQ. Deletions cut 1 base from V and 0 bases from J, with 7 bases between. There are 15 residues in the CDR3. CDR3 DNA sequence: TGCGCCAGCAGCTTGCAGGGTGCAACTAATGAAAAACTGTTTTTT. The encoded protein is CASSLQGATNEKLFF.

This chain connects TRBV7-8 to TRBJ2-4, with D perhaps matching TRBD2 (6 bases). CDR3 length equals 16 residues. V lost 5 bases to trimming and J lost 4 bases, with 18 bases between them. Per the germline V gene, CDR1 is SGHVS and CDR2 is FQNEAQ. In nucleotides, the CDR3 is TGTGCCAGCAGCACCCCCGGCCGGGAGTTGAAAAACATTCAGTACTTC. It yields the protein CASSTPGRELKNIQYF.

This chain connects TRBV30 to TRBJ1-2; D might be TRBD1 (6 bases). Germline V gene data show CDR1 as GTSNPN and CDR2 as SVGIG (reference sequence). V was clipped by 4 bases and J by 4 bases, with 16 bases between them. There are 14 residues in the CDR3. The CDR3 spells CAWTGGTGSYGYTF. The CDR3 DNA reads as TGTGCCTGGACAGGTGGAACAGGGAGCTATGGCTACACCTTC.

The chain combines TRBV6-5 with TRBJ2-7; 10 bases map to TRBD2. The CDR3 extends over 15 amino acids. Trimming cost V 5 bases and J 0 bases; bases outside gene matches: 4. The V gene's germline CDR1 is MNHEY and CDR2 SVGAGI. CDR3 amino acids: CASSTGTSASYEQYF. In DNA form, the CDR3 reads TGTGCCAGCAGTACCGGGACTAGCGCCTCCTACGAGCAGTACTTC.

The V gene is TRBV18, the J gene TRBJ2-1; D is unresolved. The CDR3 length is 14 residues. Trimming removed 3 bases at V and 4 bases at J, with 10 bases between. Germline V gene sequence: CDR1 KGHSH, CDR2 LQKENI. CDR3 amino acids: CASSPLTDYNEQFF. CDR3 sequence (DNA): TGTGCCAGCTCACCGCTTACAGATTACAATGAGCAGTTCTTC.